This T cell receptor beta chain was obtained from a study of T cell responses to AZD1222 COVID-19 vaccine. The study's findings and limits: The reported proportion of spike-specific TCRs targeting unmutated variant regions was nearly half. Donors skewed white British and female; clonal diversity was possibly underestimated. When two AZD1222 doses had been given, Spike-specific TCR breadth and depth rose. Repertoire collection took place solely once the T cell response had peaked.

Details on this clone: The antigen is undetermined.

Generated by immunoSEQ multiplex PCR, the TCRdb table keeps only in-frame clones and is missing some. The table lists approximately 120,000 clones, about 87% of them singletons, with over 5.5% in the top ten. V was trimmed by 1 base and J by 9 bases, leaving 19 bases between them. The CDR3 loop spans 17 amino acids. The germline V gene has CDR1 SGHTA and CDR2 FQGNSA. The chain joins TRBV7-2 to TRBJ1-6, with a tentative D call TRBD1 (6 bases). Sequencing used peripheral blood, obtained on day 0 of AZD1222 vaccination. The clonotype originates from an adult in good health. CDR3 sequence (DNA): TGTGCCAGCAGCTTAGAATGGACAGTTGGATCAAGTTCACCCCTCCACTTT. Translation gives CASSLEWTVGSSSPLHF.